This paragraph covers one TCR beta chain sequence. What it binds is unknown. This entry is derived from a study of cytomegalovirus exposure and HLA in healthy donors. Study-level results: The productive fraction for most TCR beta V segments was about 87% or about 30% in an earlier analysis. At a 0.05 false discovery rate, a later analysis found around 15,000 TCR beta sequences to be associated with HLA alleles.

Trimming at V came to 4 bases and at J to 7 bases, leaving 8 bases not matched to a gene. The germline gives CDR1 SGHKS, CDR2 YYEKEE (reference sequence). The CDR3 runs 15 residues. PCR was performed using 60 Vbeta and 13 Jbeta primers. Profiling relied on immunoSEQ multiplex PCR, and the TCRdb table lists in-frame clones only, not all of them. Of about 140,000 clones listed, approximately 80% are singletons. This sequence originates from a young woman in good health and CMV-seropositive. The rearrangement links TRBV5-5 to TRBJ1-5; 10 nucleotides agree with TRBD1. The sequenced sample consisted of PBMCs. CDR3 coding DNA: TGTGCCAGCAGCCTGGGACAGGGGATATGGCAGCCCCAGCATTTT. Its protein product is CASSLGQGIWQPQHF. Full variable domain (missing parts from reference TRBV5-5 and TRBJ1-5): DAGVTQSPTHLIKTRGQQVTLRCSPISGHKSVSWYQQVLGQGPQFIFQYYEKEERGRGNFPDRFSARQFPNYSSELNVNALLLGDSALYLCASSLGQGIWQPQHFGDGTRLSIL.